The 3 T cell receptor beta chains below come from one sample, sequenced in a study of T cells in Graves' hyperthyroidism and ophthalmopathy. Amplification of TCR beta CDR3 regions was performed using RNA transcripts as template. Using the HTBI primer set, a first-round RT-PCR was run on the TCR CDR3. TCRdb re-called the multiplex PCR reads through MiXCR, storing one row per CDR3 protein. This table has roughly 510,000 distinct CDR3 sequences, less than 25% appearing once. The specimen sequenced was blood. All receptors derive from a man aged 18 to 30 with Graves' hyperthyroidism.

The table lists this clonotype with many counts. V usage is TRBV5-1 and J usage is TRBJ1-3; tentatively, D is TRBD1 (6 bases). V dropped 5 bases and J dropped 0 bases, with 12 bases sitting between them. The CDR3 has 15 residues. The germline V gene encodes CDR1 SGHRS and CDR2 YFSETQ. CDR3 bases: TGCGCCAGCAGTCTGGACAGAGCCTCTGGAAACACCATATATTTT. Protein: CASSLDRASGNTIYF. The variable domain in full, completed from reference TRBV5-1 and TRBJ1-3, reads KAGVTQTPRYLIKTRGQQVTLSCSPISGHRSVSWYQQTPGQGLQFLFEYFSETQRNKGNFPGRFSGRQFSNSRSEMNVSTLELGDSALYLCASSLDRASGNTIYFGEGSWLTVV.

This clonotype was counted at least ten times. V gene TRBV6-5 combines with J gene TRBJ1-5; D may be TRBD1 (5 bases). Trimming shortened V by 7 bases and J by 4 bases, and 11 bases separated the two germline ends. Germline V gene sequence: CDR1 MNHEY, CDR2 SVGAGI. The CDR3 covers 13 residues. The CDR3 DNA sequence: TGTGCCAGCACCACGGGGGAGAATCAGCCCCAGCATTTT. Translating it yields CASTTGENQPQHF.

Here the CDR3 reads CASSLSGGIGMNTEAFF. The CDR3 nucleotides read TGTGCCAGCAGTTTATCGGGAGGCATTGGAATGAACACTGAAGCTTTCTTT. This chain uses TRBV12-3 or TRBV12-4 with TRBJ1-1; no definite D call. The CDR3 contains 17 residues. V was pared by 2 bases and J by 0 bases, with 16 bases between.